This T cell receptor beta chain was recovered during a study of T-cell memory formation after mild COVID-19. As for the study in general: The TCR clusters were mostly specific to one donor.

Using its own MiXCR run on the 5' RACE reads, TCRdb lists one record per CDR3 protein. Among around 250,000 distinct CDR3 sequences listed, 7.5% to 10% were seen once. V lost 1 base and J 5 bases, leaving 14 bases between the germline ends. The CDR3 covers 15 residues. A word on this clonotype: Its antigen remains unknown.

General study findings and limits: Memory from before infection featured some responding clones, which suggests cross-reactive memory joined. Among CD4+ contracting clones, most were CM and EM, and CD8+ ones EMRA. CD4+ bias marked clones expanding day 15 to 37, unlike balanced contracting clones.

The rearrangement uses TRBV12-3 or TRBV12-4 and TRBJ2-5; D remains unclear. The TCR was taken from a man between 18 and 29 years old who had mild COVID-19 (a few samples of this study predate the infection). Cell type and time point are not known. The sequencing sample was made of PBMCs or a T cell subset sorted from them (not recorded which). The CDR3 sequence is CASSLGGSSGETQYF. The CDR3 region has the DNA TGTGCCAGCAGTTTAGGTGGATCTAGTGGTGAGACCCAGTACTTC.